The entry that follows covers one TCR beta chain sequence. The target antigen is unknown. Buffy coats from healthy blood donors served as controls. The method was immunoSEQ multiplex PCR; TCRdb's version includes in-frame clones alone and lacks a portion of them. The data hold tens of thousands of clones, with approximately 75% observed a single time. This record comes from a study of STAT5B mutations in CD4+ large granular lymphocyte leukemia. About the research overall: The CDR3 'QG' motif was associated with a particular HLA allele among healthy donors. Study-wide points: Top patient clones used TRBV06 genes more often: 8/27 versus 2/35 in controls.

Germline assignment: CDR1 SGHTA and CDR2 FQGNSA. V was clipped by 0 bases and J by 1 base, with 10 bases between them. CDR3 length equals 16 residues. The sequenced sample consisted of CD4+ T cells from blood buffy coats. The source of this sequence is a human donor in good health. This chain links TRBV7-2 with TRBJ2-1; possible D gene TRBD1, 6 bases. The CDR3, as DNA: TGTGCCAGCAGCTTAGCCTTGACAGGTTCCTACAATGAGCAGTTCTTC. Encoded protein: CASSLALTGSYNEQFF.